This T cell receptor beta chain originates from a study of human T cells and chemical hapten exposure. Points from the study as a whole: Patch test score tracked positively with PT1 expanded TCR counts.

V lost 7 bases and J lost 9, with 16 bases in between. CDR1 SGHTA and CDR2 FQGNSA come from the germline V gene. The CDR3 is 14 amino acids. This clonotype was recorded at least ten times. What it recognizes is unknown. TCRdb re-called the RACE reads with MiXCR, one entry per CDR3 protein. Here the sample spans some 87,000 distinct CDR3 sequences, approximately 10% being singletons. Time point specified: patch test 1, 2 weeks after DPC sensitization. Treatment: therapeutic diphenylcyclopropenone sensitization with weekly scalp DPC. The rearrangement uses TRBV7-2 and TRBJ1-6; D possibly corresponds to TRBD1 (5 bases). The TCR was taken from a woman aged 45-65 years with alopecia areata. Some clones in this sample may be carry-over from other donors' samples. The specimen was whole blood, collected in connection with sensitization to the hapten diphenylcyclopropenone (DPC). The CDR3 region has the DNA TGTGCCAGCACCCTCGAGGGGCTCGGTTCACCCCTCCACTTT. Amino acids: CASTLEGLGSPLHF.